This T cell receptor beta chain was recovered during a study of OX40 agonist ivuxolimab in advanced cancers. Overall study context: Participants, roughly 81% male, averaged approximately 60 years of age, ranging from roughly 20 to 80.

TCRdb keeps only in-frame clones here, not all; method: immunoSEQ multiplex PCR. The sample has tens of thousands of clones, roughly 84% seen once. A word on this clone: Its antigen is not identified.

Notes on the study in general: In the 0.1 to 3.0 mg/kg range, CD4+ and CD8+ blood T cells had expanded clonally by week 6. Expanded peripheral T-cell antigen specificity went undetermined. Expansion of clones was among the lowest in partial responders at 0.1-3.0 mg/kg.

The ends were cut back, 7 bases at V and 1 base at J, with 10 bases in the middle. The CDR3 runs 12 residues. Germline V gives CDR1 SQVTM, CDR2 ANQGSEA. This specimen was CD4+ or CD8+ T cells sorted from blood, taken in a trial of the OX40 agonist ivuxolimab. The chain is built from TRBV29-1 and TRBJ1-1; no firm D call. This receptor was identified in an adult with an advanced solid tumor such as melanoma, head and neck, liver or kidney cancer. This CDR3 reads CSAVQRNTEAFF. Written as DNA, the CDR3 is TGCAGCGCCGTACAGAGGAACACTGAAGCTTTCTTT.